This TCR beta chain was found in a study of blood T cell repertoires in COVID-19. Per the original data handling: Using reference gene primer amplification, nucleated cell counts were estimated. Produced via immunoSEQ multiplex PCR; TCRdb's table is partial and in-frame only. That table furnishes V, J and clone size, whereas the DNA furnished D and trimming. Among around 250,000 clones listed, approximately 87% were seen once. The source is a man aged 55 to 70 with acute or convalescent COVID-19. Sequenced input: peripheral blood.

CDR3 loop: CASSRRWDEAFF. CDR3 coding DNA: TGTGCCAGCAGCAGGAGGTGGGATGAAGCTTTCTTT. J is TRBJ1-1 and V is TRBV7-2, with unresolved D. This CDR3 is built from 12 residues. Germline CDR1 and CDR2: SGHTA and FQGNSA. V lost 5 bases and J 7 bases, leaving 11 bases between the germline ends. Complete variable domain (other parts from reference TRBV7-2 and TRBJ1-1): GAGVSQSPSNKVTEKGKDVELRCDPISGHTALYWYRQSLGQGLEFLIYFQGNSAPDKSGLPSDRFSAERTGGSVSTLTIQRTQQEDSAVYLCASSRRWDEAFFGQGTRLTVV.